The rows below give T cell receptor beta chains drawn from one sample of a study of T cells in localized non-small cell lung cancer. Profiled with immunoSEQ multiplex PCR; TCRdb holds only in-frame clones, not every one. The sample includes some 49,000 clones, approximately 81% seen only once; the top ten take roughly 18%. The specimen comprised peripheral blood mononuclear cells, sampled before any cancer treatment. The receptors were sampled from a man between 35 and 75 years old with stage III lung adenocarcinoma. Both conserved end residues are part of each CDR3. Each record gives: V gene, D gene, CDR3 length, clone size, J gene, CDR3 protein, CDR3 DNA. A D gene is named only where the DNA matches it firmly. Clone size is not always given. Where it is, it says once, few, many or a class for expanded clones.

v_gene: TRBV7-8
d_gene: .
len: 14
abundance: .
j_gene: TRBJ1-2
CDR3aa: CASSFKTPLYGYTF
CDR3nt: TGTGCCAGCAGCTTTAAAACCCCCCTCTATGGCTACACCTTC

v_gene: TRBV18
d_gene: TRBD1
len: 17
abundance: .
j_gene: TRBJ1-4
CDR3aa: CASSPPLTGVGSEKLFF
CDR3nt: TGTGCCAGCTCACCACCCCTAACAGGGGTGGGGTCTGAAAAACTGTTTTTT

v_gene: TRBV6-5
d_gene: .
len: 14
abundance: .
j_gene: TRBJ2-5
CDR3aa: CASSPLAGEETQYF
CDR3nt: TGTGCCAGCAGTCCCCTGGCAGGGGAAGAGACCCAGTACTTC

v_gene: TRBV5-1
d_gene: .
len: 18
abundance: .
j_gene: TRBJ2-7
CDR3aa: CASSFGPVQRLGSYEQYF
CDR3nt: TGCGCCAGCAGCTTTGGTCCTGTTCAAAGGCTAGGCTCCTACGAGCAGTACTTC

v_gene: TRBV9
d_gene: .
len: 15
abundance: medium-sized
j_gene: TRBJ1-2
CDR3aa: CASSTQTRSNYGYTF
CDR3nt: TGTGCCAGCAGCACTCAGACAAGGAGTAACTATGGCTACACCTTC

v_gene: TRBV6-6
d_gene: .
len: 13
abundance: .
j_gene: TRBJ2-5
CDR3aa: CASSSDSQETQYF
CDR3nt: TGTGCCAGCAGTTCGGACAGCCAAGAGACCCAGTACTTC

v_gene: TRBV29-1
d_gene: .
len: 14
abundance: .
j_gene: TRBJ2-3
CDR3aa: CSVGSRPSTDTQYF
CDR3nt: TGCAGCGTTGGTTCGAGGCCCTCCACAGATACGCAGTATTTT

v_gene: TRBV25-1
d_gene: .
len: 13
abundance: once
j_gene: TRBJ2-1
CDR3aa: CASSDYSYNEQFF
CDR3nt: TGTGCCAGCAGTGATTACAGTTACAATGAGCAGTTCTTC

v_gene: TRBV9
d_gene: TRBD2
len: 17
abundance: .
j_gene: TRBJ2-2
CDR3aa: CASSGWTSGGLTGELFF
CDR3nt: TGTGCCAGCAGCGGCTGGACTAGCGGGGGGCTCACCGGGGAGCTGTTTTTT

v_gene: TRBV7-8
d_gene: .
len: 14
abundance: few
j_gene: TRBJ1-6
CDR3aa: CASSSDGYNSPLHF
CDR3nt: TGTGCCAGCAGCTCCGACGGGTATAATTCACCCCTCCACTTT

v_gene: TRBV6-4
d_gene: .
len: 17
abundance: once
j_gene: TRBJ2-3
CDR3aa: CASSVLLLRVGTDTQYF
CDR3nt: TGTGCCAGCAGTGTCCTCTTACTTAGGGTCGGCACAGATACGCAGTATTTT

v_gene: TRBV6-6
d_gene: TRBD1
len: 14
abundance: .
j_gene: TRBJ1-1
CDR3aa: CASSPGTGPVEAFF
CDR3nt: TGTGCCAGCAGTCCTGGGACAGGGCCAGTTGAAGCTTTCTTT

v_gene: TRBV5-6
d_gene: TRBD1
len: 15
abundance: .
j_gene: TRBJ1-1
CDR3aa: CASSLRDRPYTEAFF
CDR3nt: TGTGCCAGCAGCTTGAGGGACAGGCCTTACACTGAAGCTTTCTTT

v_gene: TRBV7-8
d_gene: .
len: 14
abundance: few
j_gene: TRBJ2-5
CDR3aa: CASSPGTKKETQYF
CDR3nt: TGTGCCAGCAGCCCCGGGACAAAGAAGGAGACCCAGTACTTC

v_gene: TRBV9
d_gene: TRBD1
len: 15
abundance: .
j_gene: TRBJ2-7
CDR3aa: CASSQSTGVAYEQYF
CDR3nt: TGTGCCAGCAGCCAAAGCACAGGGGTGGCCTACGAGCAGTACTTC

v_gene: TRBV9
d_gene: .
len: 15
abundance: .
j_gene: TRBJ2-5
CDR3aa: CASSVGGMPEETQYF
CDR3nt: TGTGCCAGCAGCGTAGGGGGGATGCCGGAAGAGACCCAGTACTTC

v_gene: TRBV5-6
d_gene: TRBD1
len: 18
abundance: once
j_gene: TRBJ1-3
CDR3aa: CASSSVNRGRLSGNTIYF
CDR3nt: TGTGCCAGCAGCTCCGTTAACAGGGGGCGCCTCTCTGGAAACACCATATATTTT

v_gene: TRBV6-6
d_gene: .
len: 12
abundance: .
j_gene: TRBJ2-5
CDR3aa: CASSPGQETQYF
CDR3nt: TGTGCCAGCAGCCCGGGTCAAGAGACCCAGTACTTC

v_gene: TRBV11-1
d_gene: TRBD2
len: 16
abundance: few
j_gene: TRBJ2-2
CDR3aa: CASSSKRGANTGELFF
CDR3nt: TGTGCCAGCAGCTCCAAGCGGGGGGCGAACACCGGGGAGCTGTTTTTT

v_gene: TRBV5-1
d_gene: TRBD2
len: 18
abundance: .
j_gene: TRBJ2-7
CDR3aa: CASSLALLGLAGDYEQYF
CDR3nt: TGCGCCAGCAGCTTGGCACTATTAGGACTAGCGGGGGATTACGAGCAGTACTTC

v_gene: TRBV14
d_gene: .
len: 15
abundance: .
j_gene: TRBJ2-5
CDR3aa: CASSQGTVPGETQYF
CDR3nt: TGTGCCAGCAGCCAGGGAACAGTCCCCGGGGAGACCCAGTACTTC

v_gene: TRBV19
d_gene: TRBD1
len: 14
abundance: .
j_gene: TRBJ2-7
CDR3aa: CASSMKGGPYEQYF
CDR3nt: TGTGCCAGTAGTATGAAAGGGGGCCCCTACGAGCAGTACTTC

v_gene: TRBV27
d_gene: TRBD2
len: 15
abundance: .
j_gene: TRBJ2-7
CDR3aa: CASSSSGGAPYEQYF
CDR3nt: TGTGCCAGCAGTTCGTCCGGGGGGGCCCCCTACGAGCAGTACTTC

v_gene: TRBV9
d_gene: TRBD2
len: 14
abundance: .
j_gene: TRBJ2-3
CDR3aa: CASSVVSGGDTQYF
CDR3nt: TGTGCCAGCAGCGTAGTTAGCGGGGGGGATACGCAGTATTTT

v_gene: TRBV18
d_gene: TRBD2
len: 15
abundance: .
j_gene: TRBJ2-3
CDR3aa: CASSPPAGSTDTQYF
CDR3nt: TGTGCCAGCTCACCTCCAGCGGGGAGCACAGATACGCAGTATTTT

v_gene: TRBV19
d_gene: TRBD2
len: 17
abundance: .
j_gene: TRBJ2-1
CDR3aa: CASSIGLAGFGSDEQFF
CDR3nt: TGTGCCAGTAGTATAGGCCTAGCGGGGTTCGGTTCAGATGAGCAGTTCTTC

v_gene: TRBV19
d_gene: .
len: 16
abundance: once
j_gene: TRBJ2-2
CDR3aa: CASSIIAVANTGELFF
CDR3nt: TGTGCCAGTAGTATTATAGCGGTGGCGAACACCGGGGAGCTGTTTTTT

v_gene: TRBV19
d_gene: .
len: 13
abundance: .
j_gene: TRBJ1-1
CDR3aa: CASSRTGYTEAFF
CDR3nt: TGTGCCAGTAGTCGGACGGGTTACACTGAAGCTTTCTTT

v_gene: TRBV18
d_gene: .
len: 14
abundance: .
j_gene: TRBJ2-3
CDR3aa: CASSRSGSTDTQYF
CDR3nt: TGTGCCAGCTCACGTAGTGGGAGCACAGATACGCAGTATTTT

v_gene: TRBV11-1
d_gene: TRBD1
len: 14
abundance: .
j_gene: TRBJ2-7
CDR3aa: CASSQWDRGLEQYF
CDR3nt: TGTGCCAGCAGCCAATGGGACAGGGGCCTCGAGCAGTACTTC

v_gene: TRBV15
d_gene: .
len: 14
abundance: medium-sized
j_gene: TRBJ1-2
CDR3aa: CATSRGQRAYGYTF
CDR3nt: TGTGCCACCAGCAGAGGACAGCGTGCCTATGGCTACACCTTC

v_gene: TRBV7-3
d_gene: TRBD2
len: 16
abundance: .
j_gene: TRBJ2-7
CDR3aa: CASSRGGGNPSYEQYF
CDR3nt: TGTGCCAGCAGCCGGGGCGGGGGAAACCCCTCCTACGAGCAGTACTTC

v_gene: TRBV19
d_gene: TRBD1
len: 15
abundance: .
j_gene: TRBJ2-1
CDR3aa: CASSIYRGSANEQFF
CDR3nt: TGTGCCAGTAGTATATACAGGGGGTCGGCGAATGAGCAGTTCTTC

v_gene: TRBV6-1
d_gene: .
len: 13
abundance: .
j_gene: TRBJ1-2
CDR3aa: CASSVSLNYGYTF
CDR3nt: TGTGCCAGCAGTGTTTCACTAAACTATGGCTACACCTTC

v_gene: TRBV29-1
d_gene: TRBD2
len: 16
abundance: .
j_gene: TRBJ2-5
CDR3aa: CSVETGGPLAVETQYF
CDR3nt: TGCAGCGTTGAGACCGGGGGGCCACTAGCGGTCGAGACCCAGTACTTC

v_gene: TRBV5-8
d_gene: .
len: 13
abundance: .
j_gene: TRBJ2-2
CDR3aa: CASGRTNTGELFF
CDR3nt: TGTGCCAGCGGGCGGACGAACACCGGGGAGCTGTTTTTT

v_gene: TRBV11-2
d_gene: .
len: 15
abundance: .
j_gene: TRBJ2-5
CDR3aa: CASSLMGDFQETQYF
CDR3nt: TGTGCCAGCAGCCTAATGGGAGATTTCCAAGAGACCCAGTACTTC

v_gene: TRBV19
d_gene: .
len: 15
abundance: .
j_gene: TRBJ2-7
CDR3aa: CASSVSLAHGYEQYF
CDR3nt: TGTGCCAGTAGTGTATCCCTAGCCCACGGTTACGAGCAGTACTTC

v_gene: TRBV5-4
d_gene: .
len: 15
abundance: .
j_gene: TRBJ2-7
CDR3aa: CASSLTGSSSYEQYF
CDR3nt: TGTGCCAGCAGCTTGACAGGGTCCAGCTCCTACGAGCAGTACTTC

v_gene: TRBV27
d_gene: TRBD2
len: 16
abundance: .
j_gene: TRBJ2-2
CDR3aa: CASHQSGLAGTGELFF
CDR3nt: TGTGCCAGCCACCAATCCGGTCTAGCGGGGACCGGGGAGCTGTTTTTT

v_gene: TRBV30
d_gene: .
len: 13
abundance: .
j_gene: TRBJ1-4
CDR3aa: CAWKGGANEKLFF
CDR3nt: TGTGCCTGGAAGGGCGGAGCTAATGAAAAACTGTTTTTT

v_gene: TRBV2
d_gene: .
len: 12
abundance: .
j_gene: TRBJ2-7
CDR3aa: CASSELGYEQYF
CDR3nt: TGTGCCAGCAGTGAGTTAGGTTACGAGCAGTACTTC

v_gene: TRBV2
d_gene: TRBD1
len: 17
abundance: few
j_gene: TRBJ2-4
CDR3aa: CASSEYLDRGAKNIQYF
CDR3nt: TGTGCCAGCAGTGAATATCTGGACAGGGGAGCCAAAAACATTCAGTACTTC

v_gene: TRBV5-4
d_gene: TRBD2
len: 17
abundance: .
j_gene: TRBJ2-3
CDR3aa: CASSLAPSGGATDTQYF
CDR3nt: TGTGCCAGCAGCTTGGCCCCTAGCGGGGGGGCCACAGATACGCAGTATTTT

v_gene: TRBV2
d_gene: TRBD1
len: 16
abundance: .
j_gene: TRBJ1-5
CDR3aa: CASSEARTGSNQPQHF
CDR3nt: TGTGCCAGCAGTGAAGCAAGGACAGGGTCTAATCAGCCCCAGCATTTT